What follows are 10 T cell receptor beta chains derived from one specimen sequenced in a study of cytomegalovirus exposure and HLA in healthy donors. Vbeta (60) and Jbeta (13) primers were used in the PCR. The table came from immunoSEQ multiplex PCR; TCRdb's copy has only in-frame clones and leaves some out. The data contain around 93,000 clones, about 78% of them seen just once; the ten biggest clones take up about 3%. Sequenced sample: PBMCs. Receptors were obtained from a woman aged 35 to 49 in good health and CMV-seronegative.

This clone appeared a single time. The rearrangement links TRBV6-6 to TRBJ1-2; tentative D call: TRBD1 (5 bases). The germline V gene has CDR1 MNHNY and CDR2 SVGAGI (reference sequence). V lost 6 bases, J lost 5 bases, and 19 bases lay in between. This CDR3 has 15 residues. The CDR3 DNA reads TGTGCCAGCAGCCCCCAGGGTTCGTCCAAATATGGCTACACCTTC. The encoded protein is CASSPQGSSKYGYTF.

The chain couples TRBV7-9 to TRBJ2-3; D uncertain. The germline CDR1 and CDR2 sequences are SEHNR and FQNEAQ (reference sequence). The CDR3 spans 17 residues. V lost 1 base, J lost 5 bases, and 19 bases lay in between. CDR3 protein: CASSLGVGERVRDTQYF. The CDR3 coding sequence is TGTGCCAGCAGCTTAGGTGTGGGCGAGAGAGTGAGAGATACGCAGTATTTT.

The chain links TRBV6-4 to TRBJ2-1; 11 positions match TRBD1. Per the germline V gene, CDR1 is MRHNA and CDR2 is SNTAGT. The ends lost 0 bases at V and 7 bases at J; junction bases unmatched: 2. CDR3 size: 15 residues. The CDR3 protein is CASSDSGQGGNEQFF. CDR3 in DNA: TGTGCCAGCAGTGACTCGGGACAGGGGGGTAATGAGCAGTTCTTC.

The chain is built from TRBV29-1 and TRBJ1-2; D is perhaps TRBD1 (5 bases). Trimming left V 7 bases short and J 3 bases short, with 9 bases between. The length of the CDR3 is 11 residues. Germline CDR1 is SQVTM and CDR2 is ANQGSEA. For the CDR3, the DNA is TGCAGCGCCCAAGGGGACTATGGCTACACCTTC. Translation: CSAQGDYGYTF.

This chain connects TRBV2 to TRBJ2-1; the match to TRBD2 covers 9 bases. Germline V lookup: CDR1 SNHLY, CDR2 FYNNEI. V lost 0 bases, J lost 7 bases, and 13 bases stayed unmatched. The CDR3 is made up of 18 amino acids. The CDR3, as DNA: TGTGCCAGCAGTGAAGCCTCTCGGGGCGGGAGGGCCTTTAATGAGCAGTTCTTC. Translated, it gives CASSEASRGGRAFNEQFF.

The chain couples TRBV6-5 to TRBJ1-4; a possible D gene is TRBD1 (6 bases). The CDR3 sequence is 15 residues long. Germline V gene data show CDR1 as MNHEY and CDR2 as SVGAGI. V lost 6 bases and J 7 bases, leaving 18 bases between the germline ends. The CDR3 DNA reads as TGTGCCAGCAGCCATTACAGGGCTTTCGGTGAAAAACTGTTTTTT. As protein: CASSHYRAFGEKLFF.

This clone was observed a single time. In DNA form, the CDR3 reads TGCGCCAGCAGCTTGGTGGGGGCCGAAGGGATCAAGTACTTC. Translating it yields CASSLVGAEGIKYF. The rearrangement links TRBV5-1 to TRBJ2-7; tentative D call: TRBD1 (6 bases). The V end was cut by 0 bases, the J end by 11 bases, with 18 bases between. The germline V gene encodes CDR1 SGHRS and CDR2 YFSETQ. This CDR3 is 14 amino acids long.

This chain links TRBV18 with TRBJ1-3; TRBD1 is a possible D gene (5 bases). There are 15 residues in the CDR3. V was clipped by 4 bases and J by 0 bases, with 10 bases between them. Germline V gives CDR1 KGHSH, CDR2 LQKENI. CDR3 sequence: CASSLWGLSGNTIYF. The CDR3 region has the DNA TGTGCCAGCTCACTTTGGGGCCTCTCTGGAAACACCATATATTTT.

CDR3 protein: CASSPVWRDEQFF. Written as DNA, the CDR3 is TGTGCCAGCAGCCCTGTATGGCGGGATGAGCAGTTCTTC. This chain joins TRBV5-6 and TRBJ2-1; perhaps TRBD2 as D (5 bases). CDR3 length equals 13 residues. Germline V gene lookup returns CDR1 SGHDT and CDR2 YYEEEE. Trimming left V 4 bases short and J 8 bases short, with 13 bases between.

This clone was detected a few times. The chain employs TRBV5-5 and TRBJ1-4; D is uncertain. CDR1 is SGHKS, CDR2 YYEKEE, per germline (reference sequence). This CDR3 spans 16 amino acids. Deletions cut 5 bases from V and 0 bases from J, with 14 bases between. The CDR3 here is CASRSRALATNEKLFF. As DNA, the CDR3 is TGTGCCAGCAGGTCTCGAGCGCTTGCAACTAATGAAAAACTGTTTTTT.